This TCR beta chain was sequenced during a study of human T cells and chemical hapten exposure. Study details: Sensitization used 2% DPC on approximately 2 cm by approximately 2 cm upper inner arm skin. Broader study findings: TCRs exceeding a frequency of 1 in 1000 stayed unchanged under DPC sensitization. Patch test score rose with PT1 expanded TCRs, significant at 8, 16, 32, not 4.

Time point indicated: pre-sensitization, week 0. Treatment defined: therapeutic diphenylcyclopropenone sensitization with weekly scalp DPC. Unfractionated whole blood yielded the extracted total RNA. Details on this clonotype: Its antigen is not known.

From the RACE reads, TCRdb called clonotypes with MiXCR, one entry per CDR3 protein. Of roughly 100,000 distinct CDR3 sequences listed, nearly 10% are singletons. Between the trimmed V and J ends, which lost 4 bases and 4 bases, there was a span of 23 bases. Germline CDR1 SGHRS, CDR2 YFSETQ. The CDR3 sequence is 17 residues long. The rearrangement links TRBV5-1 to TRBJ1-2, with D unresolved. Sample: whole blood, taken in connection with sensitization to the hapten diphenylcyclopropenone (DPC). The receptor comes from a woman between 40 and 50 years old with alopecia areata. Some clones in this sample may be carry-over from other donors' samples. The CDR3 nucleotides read TGCGCCAGCAGCCGCCAACGTTCAACCCCTGAGGGCTATGGCTACACCTTC. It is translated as CASSRQRSTPEGYGYTF.